This T cell receptor beta chain was retrieved from a study of response to subunit inactivated influenza vaccine. Whole-study results and caveats: New T cells are recruited in small numbers by each seasonal influenza vaccination, according to the authors' suggestion.

The CDR3 covers 13 residues. J was trimmed by 9 bases and V by 5 bases; bases with no gene match: 4. Only a few counts were recorded for this clonotype. Its antigen is still unknown. TCRdb processed the RT-PCR reads anew with MiXCR; each CDR3 protein has one entry. The table includes more than 400,000 distinct CDR3 sequences, more than 7% detected once. V usage is TRBV12-3 or TRBV12-4 and J usage is TRBJ2-1; 10 bases line up with TRBD2. The clonotype originates from a man aged 45 to 70 who received an inactivated influenza vaccine. The sequencing here drew on PBMCs from blood, taken about 23 months after vaccination. The CDR3 region is CASSTAGGREQFF. CDR3 coding DNA: TGTGCCAGCAGTACAGCGGGGGGGCGTGAGCAGTTCTTC.